This TCR beta chain was documented in a study of cytomegalovirus exposure and HLA in healthy donors. CDR1 and CDR2 from the germline V gene are SEHNR and FQNEAQ (reference sequence). V shed 1 base, J shed 3 bases, and the junction held 12 bases outside the gene matches. CDR3 length equals 18 residues. About this clone itself: Its cognate antigen is unknown.

Study-wide points: 164 TCR beta chains were listed as cytomegalovirus-associated. Diagnosis of cytomegalovirus status made by the classifier reportedly showed high specificity and sensitivity. Many donors shared some public TCRs, even though most TCR sequences were rare. According to a subsequent analysis, TCR clusters from the first cohort were inclined to appear together in the roughly 120 validation repertoires.

Some clones are missing from TCRdb's copy, which holds only in-frame ones; the method was immunoSEQ multiplex PCR. Among about 330,000 clones listed, roughly 89% were seen once. The sequenced sample consisted of PBMCs. The receptor comes from a woman aged 18-29 years in good health and CMV-seronegative. The chain is built from TRBV7-9 and TRBJ2-7; TRBD2 matches at 10 bases. CDR3 nucleotides: TGTGCCAGCAGCTTAGTTGGGGCTAGCGGGAGACGCGGCTACGAGCAGTACTTC. Translating it yields CASSLVGASGRRGYEQYF.